The entry that follows covers one T cell receptor (beta chain) sequence. The antigen is unknown. This record belongs to a study of blood T cells in healthy people across ages. Study-wide background: Capturing about one barcoded beta molecule per two T cells was achieved by template switching. Study-wide findings and caveats: Unsorted PBMC material precluded a definitive naive versus antigen-experienced comparison. Estimated diversity across one million T cells was deemed an underestimate.

The germline gives CDR1 SNHLY, CDR2 FYNNEI. Germline trimming cut 5 bases from V and 5 bases from J; bases unmatched to any gene: 8. This CDR3 has 16 residues. A J-beta primer mix and a sample-barcoded 5' primer were used in a second PCR of roughly 6 to 11 cycles. Every individual sample yielded 2.5 million or more paired-end reads (each containing CDR3). TCRdb ran MiXCR on the 5' RACE reads and lists one entry per CDR3 protein. Among around 620,000 distinct CDR3 sequences listed, about 25% were seen once. The sample comprised blood. This TCR was sampled from a woman in her 70s in good health. The genes are TRBV2 and TRBJ1-5, with 11 bases fitting TRBD1. The DNA of the CDR3 is TGTGCCAGCAGTTTTTTCGGACAGGGGGCATATCAGCCCCAGCATTTT. This translates into CASSFFGQGAYQPQHF.